This note documents a single T cell receptor (beta chain) sequence. The CDR3 is 14 amino acids. Per germline, CDR1 MNHNS and CDR2 SASEGT. The V end was cut by 10 bases, the J end by 5 bases, with 19 bases between. This entry comes from a study of metastatic and nonmetastatic thyroid tumors. TCRdb reanalyzed the PCR reads with MiXCR. The sample lists over 13,000 clones; 24% were seen once. Nobody among the patients had been given any treatment before thyroid surgery. V and J are TRBV6-1 and TRBJ2-3; D is perhaps TRBD1 or TRBD2 (6 bases each). Input material: tumor tissue. The clonotype was recovered from a female donor with papillary thyroid cancer or a benign thyroid nodule (not recorded which). Some clones in this sample may be carry-over from other donors' samples. The CDR3 reads CATGLEGGQDTQYF. The CDR3 nucleotides are TGTGCCACGGGATTAGAGGGGGGACAAGATACGCAGTATTTT.